One sample yielded the 18 T cell receptor beta chains listed below, sequenced in a study of identical twins. One entry per CDR3 protein results from TCRdb running MiXCR on the 5' RACE reads. The repertoire holds 1.5 million to 2 million distinct CDR3 sequences, with less than 35% as singletons. Sequenced: cord blood. The receptors were gathered from a newborn girl in good health.

This clonotype has ten or more counts. The chain links TRBV3-1 to TRBJ2-3, with D unresolved. This CDR3 is 15 amino acids long. The V and J ends lost 0 bases and 1 base respectively, with 8 bases between them. CDR1 is LGHDT, CDR2 YNNKEL, per germline (reference sequence). As DNA, the CDR3 is TGTGCCAGCAGCCAAGATGTAAGGGGCACAGATACGCAGTATTTT. Translation gives CASSQDVRGTDTQYF.

Only a few counts were recorded for this clonotype. The chain joins TRBV2 to TRBJ2-1; the D is unclear. The germline V gene encodes CDR1 SNHLY and CDR2 FYNNEI. Trimming pared 6 bases from V and 10 bases from J, leaving 7 bases between. The CDR3 covers 10 residues. The CDR3 DNA sequence: TGTGCCAGCAGGATAATCGAGCAGTTCTTC. Translation gives CASRIIEQFF.

The chain combines TRBV3-1 with TRBJ2-7; a possible D gene is TRBD2 (6 bases). V lost 10 bases, J lost 7 bases, and 17 bases lay in between. Germline CDR1 LGHDT, CDR2 YNNKEL (reference sequence). This CDR3 is 12 amino acids long. CDR3 coding DNA: TGTGCCACCCAGACTAGGACCAATGAGCAGTACTTC. Encoded protein: CATQTRTNEQYF.

This rearrangement joins TRBV10-3 to TRBJ2-5; D is perhaps TRBD2 (7 bases). V lost 11 bases to trimming and J lost 5 bases, with 27 bases between them. Germline-derived CDR1 and CDR2 are ENHRY and SYGVKD. The length of the CDR3 is 16 residues. CDR3 sequence: CASRWGGAFFKETQYF. The CDR3 nucleotides read TGTGCCTCGAGGTGGGGGGGGGCCTTCTTCAAGGAGACCCAGTACTTC.

V is TRBV24-1 and J is TRBJ2-3, with 9 bases identical to TRBD1. The CDR3 has 16 residues. The germline V gene encodes CDR1 KGHDR and CDR2 SFDVKD. J gave up 4 bases and V 4 bases, and 8 bases lay outside the gene matches. CDR3 loop: CATSDPSRDRADTQYF. For the CDR3, the DNA is TGTGCCACCAGTGACCCTTCCCGGGACAGGGCAGATACGCAGTATTTT.

This clonotype was counted at least ten times. The rearrangement uses TRBV12-3 or TRBV12-4 and TRBJ2-4, with no clear D. CDR3 length equals 14 residues. V lost 3 bases to trimming and J lost 0 bases, with 6 bases between them. The CDR3 region is CASSLLEAKNIQYF. CDR3 bases: TGTGCCAGCAGTTTGCTCGAAGCCAAAAACATTCAGTACTTC.

For this clonotype: A single base separates this from a much larger clone, so it may be a read error. The chain is built from TRBV20-1 and TRBJ1-2; tentatively, D is TRBD1 (5 bases). This CDR3 contains 14 residues. Trimming stripped 1 base from V and 3 bases from J, with 12 bases between. Germline V gives CDR1 DFQATT, CDR2 SNEGSKA (reference sequence). This chain's CDR3 is CSARVYSRDYGYTF. The CDR3 DNA reads as TGCAGTGCTAGAGTCTATTCCAGGGACTATGGCTACACCTTC.

Comments on this clonotype: A read error may produce the germline difference seen at one junction end. The chain is built from TRBV11-2 and TRBJ2-1; 11 nucleotides align to TRBD2. The length of the CDR3 is 18 residues. CDR1 and CDR2 (germline): SGHAT, FQNNGV. The CDR3 nucleotides are TGTGCCAGCCAATGGCGGGGTAGCGGGAGGGCCTCCCACAATGAGCAGTTCTTC. Translated: CASQWRGSGRASHNEQFF.

The rearrangement links TRBV5-1 to TRBJ1-5; D unresolved. Trimming removed 0 bases from V and 8 bases from J, with 9 bases in between. The CDR3 has 13 residues. Per germline, CDR1 SGHRS and CDR2 YFSETQ. The CDR3: CASSLAPGEPQHF. The CDR3 DNA reads as TGCGCCAGCAGCTTGGCCCCGGGAGAGCCCCAGCATTTT.

This clonotype was seen only a few times. The chain recombines TRBV30 with TRBJ2-1, with 7 bases aligning to TRBD1. Germline assignment: CDR1 GTSNPN and CDR2 SVGIG (reference sequence). This CDR3 contains 14 residues. J was trimmed by 7 bases and V by 0 bases; bases with no gene match: 6. CDR3: CAWSVGTAPNEQFF. CDR3 coding DNA: TGTGCCTGGAGTGTGGGGACAGCCCCTAATGAGCAGTTCTTC. Together with reference TRBV30 and TRBJ2-1, the CDR3 gives the full variable domain: SQTIHQWPATLVQPVGSPLSLECTVEGTSNPNLYWYRQAAGRGLQLLFYSVGIGQISSEVPQNLSASRPQDRQFILSSKKLLLSDSGFYLCAWSVGTAPNEQFFGPGTRLTVL.

The chain uses TRBV20-1 and TRBJ1-4; no reliable D call. Germline V gives CDR1 DFQATT, CDR2 SNEGSKA (reference sequence). Trimming took off 4 bases at V and 8 bases at J, with 14 bases between the two ends. The CDR3 consists of 13 residues. The DNA for the CDR3 is TGCAGTGCTAAGATTCCCAGCAACGAAAAACTGTTTTTT. Encoded protein: CSAKIPSNEKLFF.

This clonotype was counted many times. V gene TRBV2 combines with J gene TRBJ2-5; D is ambiguous. Trimming cost V 9 bases and J 1 base, with 21 bases left between them. This CDR3 has 16 residues. Germline CDR1 is SNHLY and CDR2 is FYNNEI. The CDR3 sequence is CASVLFNRILQETQYF. CDR3 nucleotide sequence: TGTGCCAGTGTCCTCTTCAACAGAATCCTCCAAGAGACCCAGTACTTC.

This clonotype was counted between two and nine times. V is TRBV7-8 and J is TRBJ1-5; tentative D call: TRBD1 (5 bases). V shed 1 base and J shed 6 bases, with 10 bases lying between them. Germline V lookup: CDR1 SGHVS, CDR2 FQNEAQ. CDR3 length: 14 residues. In DNA, the CDR3 is TGTGCCAGCAGCTTAGTCGGGGCAGGTCAGCCCCAGCATTTT. This translates into CASSLVGAGQPQHF.

The J gene is TRBJ2-6, the V gene TRBV14; D remains unclear. In germline, CDR1 is SGHDN, CDR2 FVKESK. Trimming removed 0 bases from V and 0 bases from J, with 6 bases in between. The CDR3 totals 16 residues. CDR3 amino acids: CASSQEVLSGANVLTF. As DNA, the CDR3 is TGTGCCAGCAGCCAAGAAGTTCTCTCTGGGGCCAACGTCCTGACTTTC.

The V and J genes are TRBV29-1 and TRBJ2-2; D gene uncertain. The V and J ends lost 7 bases and 3 bases respectively, with 21 bases between them. CDR3 length: 16 amino acids. CDR1 SQVTM and CDR2 ANQGSEA come from the germline V gene. The CDR3 region is CSAPKVGFPYTGELFF. In DNA form, the CDR3 reads TGCAGCGCCCCAAAGGTCGGGTTTCCGTACACCGGGGAGCTGTTTTTT.

This clonotype has a handful of counts. An end of the junction differs from the germline gene, which may be a read error. The chain is built from TRBV20-1 and TRBJ1-4; no firm D call. The CDR3 is 12 residues long. Germline lookup yields CDR1 DFQATT and CDR2 SNEGSKA (reference sequence). CDR3 in DNA: TGCAGTCCTAGACATCCCAATGAAAAACTGTTTTTT. It yields the protein CSPRHPNEKLFF.

A few counts support this clonotype. J is TRBJ1-2 and V is TRBV7-2, with D unclear. The V end lost 0 bases, the J end lost 4 bases, and 18 bases lay between the germline ends. There are 17 residues in the CDR3. Looked up from germline, CDR1 is SGHTA and CDR2 is FQGNSA. CDR3 coding DNA: TGTGCCAGCAGCTTAGCTTCAACGGCCGGTTTTGGCTATGGCTACACCTTC. Its translation: CASSLASTAGFGYGYTF.

This chain joins TRBV12-5 and TRBJ1-1; D is uncertain. Trimming took 3 bases from V and 4 from J, leaving 9 bases between them. The CDR3 contains 13 residues. In germline, CDR1 is LGHNT, CDR2 FRNRAP. This chain's CDR3 is CASGLSRRTEAFF. The CDR3 DNA sequence: TGTGCTAGTGGTTTAAGCCGGCGCACTGAAGCTTTCTTT.